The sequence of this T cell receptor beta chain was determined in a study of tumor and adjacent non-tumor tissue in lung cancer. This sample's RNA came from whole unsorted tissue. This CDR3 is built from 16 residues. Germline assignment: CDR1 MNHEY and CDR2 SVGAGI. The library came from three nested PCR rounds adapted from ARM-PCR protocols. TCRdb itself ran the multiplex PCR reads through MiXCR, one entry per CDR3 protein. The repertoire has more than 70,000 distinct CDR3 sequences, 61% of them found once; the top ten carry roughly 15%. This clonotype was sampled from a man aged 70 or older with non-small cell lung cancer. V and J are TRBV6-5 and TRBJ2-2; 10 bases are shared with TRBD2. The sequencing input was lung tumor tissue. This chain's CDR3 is CPGEKLAGEKRGELFF. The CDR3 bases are TGTCCCGGCGAAAAGCTAGCGGGAGAGAAACGGGGAGAGCTGTTTTTT.